This TCR beta chain derives from a study of blood T cell repertoires in COVID-19. About the research overall: Samples representing acute and convalescent COVID-19 were sourced from the United States, Italy and Spain.

Clones were sequenced by immunoSEQ multiplex PCR, and TCRdb holds only the in-frame ones, with some missing. The sample has 65,000 to 70,000 clones, approximately 86% seen once. This CDR3 has 13 amino acids. Trimming cost V 4 bases and J 11 bases, with 17 bases left between them. Sequencing was done on a sample of peripheral blood. This clonotype was sampled from a man aged 35-49 years with COVID-19, enrolled during active disease. The V call is TRBV12-3 or TRBV12-4, the J call TRBJ1-1, with unresolved D. CDR3 nucleotide sequence: TGTGCCAGCAGTTCTTACCCGTCGGCGGAGGCTTTCTTT. Protein sequence: CASSSYPSAEAFF.